This T cell receptor beta chain came from a study of blood T cell repertoires in COVID-19. At the level of the study: Material from acute and convalescent COVID-19 was sourced from the United States, Italy and Spain. PBMCs, B-cell-depleted T cells, or T cells were the source of the cDNA or gDNA that made up the material.

CDR1 is SEHNR, CDR2 FQNEAQ, per germline (reference sequence). This CDR3 is 14 amino acids long. V was clipped by 5 bases and J by 4 bases; unmatched bases: 4. This clone came up a few times. In the authors' methods: Reference gene primer amplification in the assay estimated nucleated cell counts. The method was immunoSEQ multiplex PCR; TCRdb's version includes in-frame clones alone and lacks a portion of them. Clone size and V and J calls were adopted from that table, with D and trimming inferred from the DNA. This table has fewer than 100,000 clones, over 75% appearing once. Source material: peripheral blood. V usage is TRBV7-9 and J usage is TRBJ1-2, with 10 bases that match TRBD1. The receptor was isolated from a woman of 80 years or more with acute or convalescent COVID-19. The CDR3 DNA reads as TGTGCCAGCAGCCCCAGGACAGGGGGCTATGGCTACACCTTC. It codes for CASSPRTGGYGYTF.